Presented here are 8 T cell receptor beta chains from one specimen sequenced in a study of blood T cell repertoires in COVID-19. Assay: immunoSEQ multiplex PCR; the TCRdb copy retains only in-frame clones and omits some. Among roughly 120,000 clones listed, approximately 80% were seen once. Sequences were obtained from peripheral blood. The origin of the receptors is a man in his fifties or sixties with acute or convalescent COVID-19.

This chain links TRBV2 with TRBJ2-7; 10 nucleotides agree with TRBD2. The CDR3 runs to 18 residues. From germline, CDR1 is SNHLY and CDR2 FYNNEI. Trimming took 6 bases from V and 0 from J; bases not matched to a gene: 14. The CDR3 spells CASSDPASGSFSSYEQYF. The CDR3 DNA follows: TGTGCCAGCAGCGACCCGGCTAGCGGGAGCTTCAGCTCCTACGAGCAGTACTTC. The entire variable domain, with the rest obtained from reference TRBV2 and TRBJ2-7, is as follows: EPEVTQTPSHQVTQMGQEVILRCVPISNHLYFYWYRQILGQKVEFLVSFYNNEISEKSEIFDDQFSVERPDGSNFTLKIRSTKLEDSAMYFCASSDPASGSFSSYEQYFGPGTRLTVT.

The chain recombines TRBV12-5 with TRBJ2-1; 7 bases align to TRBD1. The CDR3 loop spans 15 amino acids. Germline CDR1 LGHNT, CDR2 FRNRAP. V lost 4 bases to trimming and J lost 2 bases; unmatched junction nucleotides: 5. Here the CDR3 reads CASGSRDRPYNEQFF. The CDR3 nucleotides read TGTGCTAGTGGTTCCCGGGACAGACCCTACAATGAGCAGTTCTTC.

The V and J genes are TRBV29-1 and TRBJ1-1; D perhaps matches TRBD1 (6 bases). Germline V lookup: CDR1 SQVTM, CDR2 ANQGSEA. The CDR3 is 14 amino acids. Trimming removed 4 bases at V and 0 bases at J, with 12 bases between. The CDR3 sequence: CSVVRGGVNTEAFF. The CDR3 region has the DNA TGCAGCGTTGTAAGGGGGGGCGTGAACACTGAAGCTTTCTTT.

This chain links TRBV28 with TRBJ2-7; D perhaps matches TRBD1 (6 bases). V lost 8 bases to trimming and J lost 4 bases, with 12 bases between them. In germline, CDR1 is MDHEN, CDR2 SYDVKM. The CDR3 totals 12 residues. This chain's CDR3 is CASDQQGYEQYF. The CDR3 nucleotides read TGTGCCAGCGATCAACAGGGTTACGAGCAGTACTTC.

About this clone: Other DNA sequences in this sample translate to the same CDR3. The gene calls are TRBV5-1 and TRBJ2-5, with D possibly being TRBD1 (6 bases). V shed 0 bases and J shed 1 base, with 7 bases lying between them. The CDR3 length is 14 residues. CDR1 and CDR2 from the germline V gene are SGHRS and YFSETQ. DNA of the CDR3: TGCGCCAGCAGCTTGGGGACAGTCCAAGAGACCCAGTACTTC. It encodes CASSLGTVQETQYF.

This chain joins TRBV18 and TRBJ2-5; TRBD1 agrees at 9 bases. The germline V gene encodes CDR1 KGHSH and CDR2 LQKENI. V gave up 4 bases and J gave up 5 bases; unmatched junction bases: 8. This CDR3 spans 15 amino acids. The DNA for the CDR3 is TGTGCCAGCTCACTTCAAAGGACAGGGGTGGAGACCCAGTACTTC. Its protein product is CASSLQRTGVETQYF. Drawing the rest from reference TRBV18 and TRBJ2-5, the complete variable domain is NAGVMQNPRHLVRRRGQEARLRCSPMKGHSHVYWYRQLPEEGLKFMVYLQKENIIDESGMPKERFSAEFPKEGPSILRIQQVVRGDSAAYFCASSLQRTGVETQYFGPGTRLLVL.

In DNA, the CDR3 is TGTGCCATCACCGAGGGAGCGGGGGGTTACAATGAGCAGTTCTTC. Encoded protein: CAITEGAGGYNEQFF. The chain uses TRBV10-3 and TRBJ2-1, with TRBD2 matching 9 bases. Germline CDR1 reads ENHRY; CDR2 reads SYGVKD. The trim removed 7 bases at V and 4 bases at J, leaving 8 bases unmatched. The CDR3 sequence is 15 residues long.

DNA of the CDR3: TGTGCCAGCAGTCTATCAGGGGGCTCCAGAACAGATACGCAGTATTTT. Translation gives CASSLSGGSRTDTQYF. The rearrangement uses TRBV2 and TRBJ2-3; 8 positions agree with TRBD1. The V segment lost 5 bases and the J segment 3 bases; nucleotides outside the gene matches: 10. CDR1 and CDR2 from the germline V gene are SNHLY and FYNNEI. The CDR3 totals 16 residues.